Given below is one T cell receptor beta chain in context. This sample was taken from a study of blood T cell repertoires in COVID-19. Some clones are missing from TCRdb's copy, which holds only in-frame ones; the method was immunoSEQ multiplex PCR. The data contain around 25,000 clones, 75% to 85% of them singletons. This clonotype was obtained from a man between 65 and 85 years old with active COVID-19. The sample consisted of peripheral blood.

CDR3 region: CASTLRGSQYNEQFF. In DNA form, the CDR3 reads TGTGCCAGCACCCTCAGAGGGAGTCAATACAATGAGCAGTTCTTC. This chain connects TRBV14 to TRBJ2-1, with a tentative D call TRBD2 (5 bases). This CDR3 comprises 15 residues. Trimming left V 7 bases short and J 4 bases short, with 17 bases between. Per the germline V gene, CDR1 is SGHDN and CDR2 is FVKESK. The full variable domain, its missing parts supplied by reference TRBV14 and TRBJ2-1, is EAGVTQFPSHSVIEKGQTVTLRCDPISGHDNLYWYRRVMGKEIKFLLHFVKESKQDESGMPNNRFLAERTGGTYSTLKVQPAELEDSGVYFCASTLRGSQYNEQFFGPGTRLTVL.